One sample yielded the 13 T cell receptor beta chains listed below, sequenced in a study of tissue T cells after allogeneic stem cell transplantation. Clones were sequenced by immunoSEQ multiplex PCR, and TCRdb holds only the in-frame ones, with some missing. The data show roughly 50,000 clones, approximately 73% seen once. The sequenced sample was sorted cells pooled from one or two spleens. The receptors derive from a pool of C57BL/6 mice in good health.

Remarks on this clone: Germline and genes: mouse. The CDR3 end lies 1 residue beyond the end of the read and is filled in from the germline J gene. The rearrangement uses TRBV13-2 and TRBJ2-3, with 8 bases aligning to TRBD2. Trimming removed 2 bases from V and 0 bases from J; junction bases left unmatched: 2. CDR1 is NNHNN, CDR2 SYGAGS, per germline (reference sequence). This CDR3 contains 15 residues. The CDR3 reads CASGEGGASAETLYF. The CDR3 bases that were read are TGTGCCAGCGGTGAAGGGGGGGCGAGTGCAGAAACGCTGTAT.

Notes on this clone: The gene names given are mouse names. The observed sequence ends 1 residue before the CDR3 terminus, with the missing tail filled in from the germline J gene. V usage is TRBV2 and J usage is TRBJ1-1, with TRBD1 identical over 10 bases. The CDR3 consists of 16 residues. The ends lost 3 bases at V and 1 base at J; junction bases unmatched: 5. Germline CDR1 and CDR2: LGHNA and YSYQKL. The CDR3 loop is CASSHIRDRGNTEVFF. The DNA read from the CDR3 is TGTGCCAGCAGCCACATCCGGGACAGGGGAAACACAGAAGTCTTC.

Concerning this clone: The listed genes are named as in mouse. The read terminates 1 residue ahead of where the CDR3 ends, so the germline J gene completes it. The chain is built from TRBV13-2 and TRBJ2-3, with D maybe TRBD2 (6 bases). The CDR3 contains 15 residues. The ends were cut back, 1 base at V and 0 bases at J, with 9 bases in the middle. The germline gives CDR1 NNHNN, CDR2 SYGAGS (reference sequence). CDR3 region: CASGDIGGSAETLYF. Incomplete CDR3 DNA: TGTGCCAGCGGTGATATTGGGGGTAGTGCAGAAACGCTGTAT.

A note on this clone: The genes are named according to mouse. The sequence runs out 1 residue before the end of the CDR3; the remainder is reconstructed from the germline J gene. This sample also contains other DNA sequences that code for the same CDR3. This chain uses TRBV2 with TRBJ1-4, with 7 positions matching TRBD1. Per the germline V gene, CDR1 is LGHNA and CDR2 is YSYQKL. The CDR3 is made up of 15 amino acids. The junction had 1 base not matched to a gene; V was cut back by 3 bases and J by 0 bases. The chain's CDR3 is CASSQGQFSNERLFF. The DNA read from the CDR3 is TGTGCCAGCAGCCAGGGACAGTTTTCCAACGAAAGATTATTT.

To note about this clone: Gene names follow the mouse nomenclature. The missing CDR3 end, 1 residue past where the read stops, is filled in from the germline J gene. The J gene is TRBJ2-2, the V gene TRBV13-2; tentative D call: TRBD1 (6 bases). In germline, CDR1 is NNHNN, CDR2 SYGAGS (reference sequence). CDR3 length equals 13 residues. Trimming pared 1 base from V and 6 bases from J, leaving 7 bases between. The CDR3 loop reads CASGDNRAGQLYF. The sequenced CDR3 bases are TGTGCCAGCGGTGATAACAGGGCCGGGCAGCTCTAC.

In regard to this clone: Gene labels here are mouse ones. The read gets to within 1 residue of the CDR3 end, and the germline J gene fills in the rest. This sample includes further DNA sequences coding for the same CDR3. The chain combines TRBV19 with TRBJ2-5; 7 bases fit TRBD2. Germline values: CDR1 FNHDT, CDR2 SITEND (reference sequence). The V and J ends lost 2 bases and 1 base, in that order; junction bases with no gene match: 1. The CDR3 runs 14 residues. The part of the CDR3 DNA that was read is TGTGCCAGCAGTATTCTGGGGGACCAAGACACCCAGTAC. It encodes CASSILGDQDTQY. The whole CDR3 sequence reads CASSILGDQDTQYF.

Points on this clone: The gene names here belong to mouse. The sequence runs out 1 residue before the end of the CDR3; the remainder is reconstructed from the germline J gene. This chain uses TRBV13-2 with TRBJ2-7, with TRBD2 identical over 9 bases. There are 16 residues in the CDR3. The V and J ends lost 0 bases and 0 bases, in that order; junction bases with no gene match: 4. In germline, CDR1 is NNHNN, CDR2 SYGAGS (reference sequence). Here the CDR3 reads CASGDALGGSSYEQYF. Partial CDR3 DNA: TGTGCCAGCGGTGATGCGCTGGGGGGGAGCTCCTATGAACAGTAC.

For this clone: Gene and germline names: mouse. The CDR3 extends 1 residue past the end of the read, so its final part is completed from the germline J gene. V is TRBV13-3 and J is TRBJ2-5; 8 bases agree with TRBD2. V dropped 2 bases and J dropped 0; count of bases not matched to a gene: 5. The CDR3 contains 16 residues. The germline CDR1 and CDR2 sequences are NNHDY and SYVADS. The part of the CDR3 DNA that was read is TGTGCCAGCAGTGAACCTGGGGGGACGAACCAAGACACCCAGTAC. Protein sequence: CASSEPGGTNQDTQY. The whole CDR3 region reads CASSEPGGTNQDTQYF.

On this clone itself: The gene symbols are mouse symbols. The read halts 1 residue ahead of the CDR3 end, with the missing end drawn from the germline J gene. The chain couples TRBV13-3 to TRBJ2-7, with TRBD2 matching over 10 bases. The ends lost 3 bases at V and 6 bases at J; junction bases unmatched: 3. CDR1 and CDR2 (germline): NNHDY, SYVADS. This CDR3 region has 13 residues. The CDR3 is CASSAGGALEQYF. The CDR3 bases that were read are TGTGCCAGCAGTGCTGGGGGGGCGCTTGAACAGTAC.

Concerning this clone itself: Mouse names are used for the genes. The missing CDR3 end, 1 residue past where the read stops, is filled in from the germline J gene. The chain carries TRBV31 and TRBJ2-2; 12 nucleotides match TRBD2. V lost 2 bases, J lost 5 bases, and 6 bases stayed unmatched. CDR3 length: 16 amino acids. The germline gives CDR1 GKSSPN, CDR2 SITVG. The CDR3 region is CAWSSTGGARTGQLYF. The covered CDR3 bases are TGTGCCTGGAGTTCGACTGGGGGGGCGAGAACCGGGCAGCTCTAC.

This clone appeared once. These gene names are mouse names. The read is 1 residue too short to cover the CDR3 end, so that end is filled in from the germline J gene. Different DNA sequences within this sample yield the same CDR3. The chain joins TRBV15 to TRBJ2-3; D possibly corresponds to TRBD1 (6 bases). The CDR3 is 14 amino acids. CDR1 SGHND and CDR2 FRSKSL come from the germline V gene. V gave up 2 bases and J gave up 0 bases, with 6 bases separating them. The CDR3 sequence: CASSLQGSAETLYF. CDR3 DNA, as far as it was read: TGTGCCAGCAGTTTACAGGGGAGTGCAGAAACGCTGTAT.

Turning to this clone: Mouse names are used for the genes. The read ends 1 residue before the CDR3 terminus; that terminus is restored from the germline J gene. The chain carries TRBV29 and TRBJ2-5; D is unresolved. The CDR3 totals 12 residues. V lost 0 bases, J lost 5 bases, and 3 bases lay in between. Germline-derived CDR1 and CDR2 are MSHET and SYDVDS. The CDR3 loop is CASSLSRDTQYF. CDR3 DNA, as far as it was read: TGTGCTAGCAGTTTATCTAGAGACACCCAGTAC. The whole variable domain, remainder taken from reference TRBV29 and TRBJ2-5, is DMKVTQMPRYLIKRMGENVLLECGQDMSHETMYWYRQDPGLGLQLIYISYDVDSNSEGDIPKGYRVSRKKREHFSLILDSAKTNQTSVYFCASSLSRDTQYFGPGTRLLVL.

Notes on this clone: The gene names here belong to mouse. The missing CDR3 end, 1 residue past where the read stops, is filled in from the germline J gene. The chain employs TRBV29 and TRBJ2-5, with 7 positions matching TRBD1. V gave up 5 bases and J gave up 1 base; unmatched junction bases: 0. Germline V gene lookup returns CDR1 MSHET and CDR2 SYDVDS. The CDR3 length is 13 residues. The CDR3 is CASSDRDQDTQYF. CDR3 DNA (partial): TGTGCTAGCAGTGACAGGGACCAAGACACCCAGTAC.